This entry features one TCR beta chain sequence. Its target is not known. This sample is part of a study of T cell responses to AZD1222 COVID-19 vaccine. General study results and limits: Spike regions recognized by vaccine-associated CD4 TCRs spanned the protein, led by 160-218 and 743-854. In a largely white British group with more females than males, clonal diversity was possibly underestimated.

Profiled with immunoSEQ multiplex PCR; TCRdb holds only in-frame clones, not every one. The sample has about 110,000 clones, over 80% seen once. The CDR3 has 18 residues. Germline CDR1 is MNHNY and CDR2 is SVGAGI (reference sequence). V was clipped by 5 bases and J by 0 bases, with 19 bases between them. The sequence was collected from an adult who received the AZD1222 COVID-19 vaccine. Sequencing used peripheral blood, obtained 28 days after the second AZD1222 dose. The V and J genes are TRBV6-6 and TRBJ1-4; no clear D gene. The CDR3 loop is CASSRTSGHAATNEKLFF. The CDR3 DNA reads as TGTGCCAGCAGTCGAACCTCGGGCCACGCTGCAACTAATGAAAAACTGTTTTTT.